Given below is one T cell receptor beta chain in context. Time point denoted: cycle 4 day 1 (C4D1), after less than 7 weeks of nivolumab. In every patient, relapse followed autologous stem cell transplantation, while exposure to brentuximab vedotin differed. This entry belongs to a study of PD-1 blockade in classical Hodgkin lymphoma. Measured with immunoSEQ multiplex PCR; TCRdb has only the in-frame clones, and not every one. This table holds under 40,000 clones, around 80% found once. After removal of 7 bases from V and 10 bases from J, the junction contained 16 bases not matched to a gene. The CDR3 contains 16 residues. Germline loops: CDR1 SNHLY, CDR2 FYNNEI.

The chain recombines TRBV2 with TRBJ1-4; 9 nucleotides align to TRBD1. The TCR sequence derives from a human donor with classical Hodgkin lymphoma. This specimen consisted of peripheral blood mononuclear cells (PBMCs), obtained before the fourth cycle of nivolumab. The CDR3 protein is CASKVPTGGEAGKLFF. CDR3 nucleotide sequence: TGTGCCAGCAAAGTCCCCACAGGGGGCGAAGCAGGAAAACTGTTTTTT.